The 19 T cell receptor beta chains below were found in one sample sequenced in a study of shared clonotypes between healthy human individuals. Repertoires were generated with immunoSEQ multiplex PCR, while TCRdb's copy carries only in-frame clones and drops some. The profile shows fewer than 3 million clones, roughly 90% of them singletons. Material: naive CD4+ T cells from PBMCs. Subset reported: CD45RA+ positively selected. These receptors came from a man aged 18-30 years in good health. Some clones in this sample may be carry-over from other donors' samples.

V usage is TRBV5-1 and J usage is TRBJ2-1; D might be TRBD1 or TRBD2, each matching 5 bases. V lost 0 bases and J lost 6, with 10 bases in between. Germline CDR1 and CDR2: SGHRS and YFSETQ. The CDR3 totals 14 residues. The CDR3 is CASSLEGRVNEQFF. DNA of the CDR3: TGCGCCAGCAGCTTGGAGGGGCGGGTCAATGAGCAGTTCTTC.

The J gene is TRBJ2-3, the V gene TRBV7-9; no firm D call. Trimming left V 5 bases short and J 4 bases short, with 13 bases between. The germline V gene encodes CDR1 SEHNR and CDR2 FQNEAQ (reference sequence). The CDR3 has 14 residues. CDR3 in DNA: TGTGCCAGCAGCGCCCCTGACCCGGCAGATACGCAGTATTTT. Translated: CASSAPDPADTQYF.

The V gene is TRBV5-1, the J gene TRBJ2-1; 10 nucleotides agree with TRBD2. This CDR3 has 16 residues. The V and J ends lost 6 bases and 1 base, in that order; junction bases with no gene match: 7. Germline lookup yields CDR1 SGHRS and CDR2 YFSETQ. CDR3 nucleotides: TGCGCCAGCAAAGGGTCTAGCGGGAGTTCCTACAATGAGCAGTTCTTC. Amino acid sequence: CASKGSSGSSYNEQFF.

The chain is built from TRBV29-1 and TRBJ1-2; D perhaps matches TRBD1 (5 bases). The V end lost 7 bases, the J end lost 4 bases, and 13 bases lay between the germline ends. The CDR3 is 12 amino acids. Germline CDR1 SQVTM, CDR2 ANQGSEA. This CDR3 reads CSGQGLGYGYTF. CDR3 sequence (DNA): TGCAGCGGGCAGGGTCTCGGCTATGGCTACACCTTC.

In the case of this clone: Other DNA sequences within the sample encode an identical CDR3. The V and J genes are TRBV9 and TRBJ2-3, with 7 nucleotides matching TRBD2. Trimming took 0 bases from V and 1 from J; bases not matched to a gene: 5. There are 16 residues in the CDR3. Germline loops: CDR1 SGDLS, CDR2 YYNGEE. CDR3 coding DNA: TGTGCCAGCAGCGTAGGGTTGGCGGGGGGCACAGATACGCAGTATTTT. It is translated as CASSVGLAGGTDTQYF.

As for this clone: In the same sample, other DNA sequences code for this CDR3. The gene calls are TRBV7-9 and TRBJ2-5; 9 bases line up with TRBD2. The CDR3 is made up of 17 amino acids. The germline gives CDR1 SEHNR, CDR2 FQNEAQ (reference sequence). Trimming removed 5 bases from V and 0 bases from J; junction bases left unmatched: 10. CDR3 region: CASSPPRGRGYQETQYF. In DNA form, the CDR3 reads TGTGCCAGCAGCCCCCCACGCGGGAGGGGATACCAAGAGACCCAGTACTTC.

The chain employs TRBV7-2 and TRBJ2-7; TRBD2 matches 7 bases. This CDR3 comprises 14 residues. Looked up from germline, CDR1 is SGHTA and CDR2 is FQGNSA. V lost 1 base to trimming and J lost 4 bases; unmatched junction nucleotides: 4. Here the CDR3 DNA reads TGTGCCAGCAGCTTAGTTGAGGGAGGGTACGAGCAGTACTTC. This translates into CASSLVEGGYEQYF.

The gene calls are TRBV2 and TRBJ2-5, with no clear D. This CDR3 has 14 amino acids. Germline loops: CDR1 SNHLY, CDR2 FYNNEI. The V and J ends lost 6 bases and 0 bases respectively, with 11 bases between them. This CDR3 is CASRTNEYQETQYF. CDR3 nucleotides: TGTGCCAGCAGAACCAACGAGTACCAAGAGACCCAGTACTTC.

The V and J genes are TRBV6-1 and TRBJ1-1; no definite D call. Trimming left V 5 bases short and J 4 bases short, with 14 bases between. The CDR3 sequence is 14 residues long. CDR1 is MNHNS and CDR2 is SASEGT in the germline V gene. CDR3 sequence (DNA): TGTGCCAGCAGTCCTCGACCCAAGGGCACTGAAGCTTTCTTT. This codes for CASSPRPKGTEAFF.

The DNA for the CDR3 is TGTGCCAGCTCACCAAAGAGAGCAGGGGGCCGGGATGAGCAGTTCTTC. Its protein is CASSPKRAGGRDEQFF. V usage is TRBV18 and J usage is TRBJ2-1, with 8 bases fitting TRBD1. V lost 2 bases to trimming and J lost 8 bases; unmatched junction nucleotides: 11. The CDR3 is 16 residues long. Germline V gene data show CDR1 as KGHSH and CDR2 as LQKENI.

The chain joins TRBV5-6 to TRBJ2-2; either TRBD1 or TRBD2 may supply D (6 bases each). This CDR3 is built from 17 residues. Germline V gives CDR1 SGHDT, CDR2 YYEEEE. V shed 0 bases and J shed 1 base, with 13 bases lying between them. As DNA, the CDR3 is TGTGCCAGCAGCTTGGCCAGGGGAGCGGGGAACACCGGGGAGCTGTTTTTT. Protein sequence: CASSLARGAGNTGELFF.

The chain recombines TRBV29-1 with TRBJ2-4; D possibly corresponds to TRBD2 (6 bases). Trimming stripped 6 bases from V and 0 bases from J, with 12 bases between. The CDR3 extends over 14 amino acids. Germline V gene lookup returns CDR1 SQVTM and CDR2 ANQGSEA. The CDR3 loop is CSVAGRLAKNIQYF. For the CDR3, the DNA is TGCAGCGTCGCGGGAAGGCTAGCCAAAAACATTCAGTACTTC. Using reference TRBV29-1 and TRBJ2-4 for the parts outside the CDR3, the full variable domain is SAVISQKPSRDICQRGTSLTIQCQVDSQVTMMFWYRQQPGQSLTLIATANQGSEATYESGFVIDKFPISRPNLTFSTLTVSNMSPEDSSIYLCSVAGRLAKNIQYFGAGTRLSVL.

This sequence joins TRBV19 and TRBJ1-2, with D possibly matching TRBD1 (5 bases). CDR3 length: 13 residues. The germline V gene has CDR1 LNHDA and CDR2 SQIVND (reference sequence). V lost 3 bases and J 5 bases, leaving 10 bases between the germline ends. In DNA, the CDR3 is TGTGCCAGTAGTATTTCGACAGCATATGGCTACACCTTC. Translation: CASSISTAYGYTF.

The chain uses TRBV23-1 and TRBJ2-2; 7 nucleotides agree with TRBD1. TRBV23-1 is reported as an ORF; its role is uncertain. With 3 bases clipped from V and 6 bases from J, the junction kept 16 bases outside the gene matches. This CDR3 has 18 amino acids. The CDR3 spells CASSHHQRGPLQAGELFF. For the CDR3, the DNA is TGCGCCAGCAGTCACCATCAGAGGGGGCCCCTTCAGGCCGGGGAGCTGTTTTTT.

This chain joins TRBV29-1 and TRBJ2-1; no definite D call. The CDR3 covers 16 residues. The germline V and J ends were trimmed by 6 bases and 0 bases, with 18 bases remaining between them. Germline assignment: CDR1 SQVTM and CDR2 ANQGSEA. CDR3 in amino acids: CSVRPTGISSYNEQFF. CDR3 sequence (DNA): TGCAGCGTCAGGCCAACGGGTATAAGCTCCTACAATGAGCAGTTCTTC.

The CDR3: CASEIPHQPQHF. In nucleotides, the CDR3 is TGTGCCAGCGAGATACCCCATCAGCCCCAGCATTTT. This chain connects TRBV6-6 to TRBJ1-5; D is ambiguous. Per the germline V gene, CDR1 is MNHNY and CDR2 is SVGAGI (reference sequence). Trimming pared 8 bases from V and 5 bases from J, leaving 10 bases between. The CDR3 covers 12 residues.

The gene calls are TRBV25-1 and TRBJ2-6, with no clear D. The germline V gene has CDR1 MGHDK and CDR2 SYGVNS. V lost 4 bases to trimming and J lost 0 bases, with 13 bases between them. This CDR3 has 17 amino acids. The CDR3 sequence is CASSAPGLSSGANVLTF. Here the CDR3 DNA reads TGTGCCAGCAGTGCCCCGGGCCTGTCCTCTGGGGCCAACGTCCTGACTTTC.

V usage is TRBV7-3 and J usage is TRBJ2-6; no clear D gene. V dropped 7 bases and J dropped 2 bases, with 18 bases sitting between them. This CDR3 spans 17 amino acids. Germline-derived CDR1 and CDR2 are SGHTA and FQGTGA. The DNA for the CDR3 is TGTGCCAGCACCCCCCTGCAGCAGGCCCCTGGGGCCAACGTCCTGACTTTC. Translating gives CASTPLQQAPGANVLTF.

The rearrangement joins TRBV6-6 to TRBJ2-4; TRBD1 might be the D (6 bases). Trimming took off 6 bases at V and 8 bases at J, with 14 bases between the two ends. The CDR3 is 13 amino acids. Germline loops: CDR1 MNHNY, CDR2 SVGAGI (reference sequence). The CDR3: CASSYGQLDIQYF. CDR3 nucleotide sequence: TGTGCCAGCAGCTACGGACAGCTGGACATTCAGTACTTC.